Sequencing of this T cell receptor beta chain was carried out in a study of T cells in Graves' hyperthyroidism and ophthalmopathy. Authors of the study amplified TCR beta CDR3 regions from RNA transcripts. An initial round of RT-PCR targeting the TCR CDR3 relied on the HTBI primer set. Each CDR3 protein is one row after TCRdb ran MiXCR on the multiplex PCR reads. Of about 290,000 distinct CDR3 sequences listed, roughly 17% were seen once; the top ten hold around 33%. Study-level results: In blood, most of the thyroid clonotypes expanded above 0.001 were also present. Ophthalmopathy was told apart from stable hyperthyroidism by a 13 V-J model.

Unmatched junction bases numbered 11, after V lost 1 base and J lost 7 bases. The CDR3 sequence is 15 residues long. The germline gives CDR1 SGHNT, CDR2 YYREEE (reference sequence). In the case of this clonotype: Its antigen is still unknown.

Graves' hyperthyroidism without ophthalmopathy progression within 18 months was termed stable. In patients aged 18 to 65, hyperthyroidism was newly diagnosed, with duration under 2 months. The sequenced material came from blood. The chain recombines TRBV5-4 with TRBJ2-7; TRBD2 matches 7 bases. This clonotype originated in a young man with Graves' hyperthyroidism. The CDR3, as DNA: TGTGCCAGCAGCTTGCAGCAGAGTCTCGGGAGGGAGCAGTACTTC. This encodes CASSLQQSLGREQYF.